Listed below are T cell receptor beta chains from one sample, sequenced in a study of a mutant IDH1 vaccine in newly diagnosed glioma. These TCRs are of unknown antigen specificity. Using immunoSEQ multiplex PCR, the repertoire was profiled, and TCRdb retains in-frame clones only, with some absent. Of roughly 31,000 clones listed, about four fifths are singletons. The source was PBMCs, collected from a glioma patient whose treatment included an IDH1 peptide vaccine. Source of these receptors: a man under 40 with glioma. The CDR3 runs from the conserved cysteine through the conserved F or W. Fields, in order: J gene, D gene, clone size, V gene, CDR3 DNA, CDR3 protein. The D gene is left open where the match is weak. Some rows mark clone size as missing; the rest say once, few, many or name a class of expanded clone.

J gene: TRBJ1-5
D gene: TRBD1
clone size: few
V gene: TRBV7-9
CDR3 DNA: TGTGCCAGCAGCTTAGGGTACAGGGGGCTTAATCAGCCCCAGCATTTT
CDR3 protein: CASSLGYRGLNQPQHF

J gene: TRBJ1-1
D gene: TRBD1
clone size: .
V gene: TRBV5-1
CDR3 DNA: TGCGCCAGCAGCGGGTTAGAAACCGGGACAGGGGGCCTTGAAGCTTTCTTT
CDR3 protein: CASSGLETGTGGLEAFF

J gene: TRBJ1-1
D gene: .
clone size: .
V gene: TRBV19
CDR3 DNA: TGTGCCAGTAGTATAGTCCCGGGTACCGTGAACACTGAAGCTTTCTTT
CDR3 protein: CASSIVPGTVNTEAFF

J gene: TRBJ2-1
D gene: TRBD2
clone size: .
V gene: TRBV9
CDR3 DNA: TGTGCCAGCAGCTTCAGCGGGACTGTCAATGAGCAGTTCTTC
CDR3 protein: CASSFSGTVNEQFF

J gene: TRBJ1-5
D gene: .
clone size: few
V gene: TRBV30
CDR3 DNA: TGTGCCTGGAGTGTACAATGGCAGCCCCAGCATTTT
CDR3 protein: CAWSVQWQPQHF

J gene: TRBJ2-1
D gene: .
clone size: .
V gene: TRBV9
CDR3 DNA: TGTGCCAGCAGCGTAGGGATCGGAGGGTATTTCTACAATGAGCAGTTCTTC
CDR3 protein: CASSVGIGGYFYNEQFF

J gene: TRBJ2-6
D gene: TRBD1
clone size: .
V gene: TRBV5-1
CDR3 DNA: TGCGCCAGCAGCTTGGACAGGGGAACCAACGTCCTGACTTTC
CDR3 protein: CASSLDRGTNVLTF

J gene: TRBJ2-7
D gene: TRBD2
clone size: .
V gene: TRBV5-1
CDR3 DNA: TGCGCCAGCAGCTTGGAACTAGCGGACTACGAGCAGTACTTC
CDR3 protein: CASSLELADYEQYF

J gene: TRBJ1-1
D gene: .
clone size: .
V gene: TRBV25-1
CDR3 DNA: TGTGCCAGCAGTACCGCCCGTGGCCCCGGAGTCGGTGAAGCTTTCTTT
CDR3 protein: CASSTARGPGVGEAFF

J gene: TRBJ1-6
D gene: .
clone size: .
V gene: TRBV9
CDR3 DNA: TGTGCCAGCAGCGCCCAGGGAGGGAGAGGTAATTCACCCCTCCACTTT
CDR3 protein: CASSAQGGRGNSPLHF

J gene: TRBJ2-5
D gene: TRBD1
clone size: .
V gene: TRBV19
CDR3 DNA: TGTGCCAGTAAACCCTCGGGACAGGGGAGGGAGACCCAGTACTTC
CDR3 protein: CASKPSGQGRETQYF

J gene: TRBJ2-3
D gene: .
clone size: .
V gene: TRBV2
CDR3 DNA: TGTGCCAGCAGTGAGGGCCGGAGCACAGATACGCAGTATTTT
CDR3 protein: CASSEGRSTDTQYF

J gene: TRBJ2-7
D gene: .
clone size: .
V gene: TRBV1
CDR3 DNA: TGCACCAGCAGCCAATTAGGACTAGCGGGGGGAAACGAGCAGTACTTC
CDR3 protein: CTSSQLGLAGGNEQYF

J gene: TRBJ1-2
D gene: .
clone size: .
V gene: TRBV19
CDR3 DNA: TGTGCCAGTAGTATTGGGGCCTACTATGGCTACACCTTC
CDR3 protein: CASSIGAYYGYTF

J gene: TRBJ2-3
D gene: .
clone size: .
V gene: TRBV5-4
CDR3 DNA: TGTGCCAGCAGCTTTGACACAGATACGCAGTATTTT
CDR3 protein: CASSFDTDTQYF

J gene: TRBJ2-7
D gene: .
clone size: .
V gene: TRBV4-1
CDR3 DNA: TGCGCCAGCAGCCACCCCAGGGTTCCGTCGGGCGAGCAGTACTTC
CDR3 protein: CASSHPRVPSGEQYF

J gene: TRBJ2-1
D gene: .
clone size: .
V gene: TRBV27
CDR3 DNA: TGTGCCAGCAGCCGACAGAGGAGCTACAATGAGCAGTTCTTC
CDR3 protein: CASSRQRSYNEQFF

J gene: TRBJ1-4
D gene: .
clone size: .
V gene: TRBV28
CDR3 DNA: TGTGCCAGCAGTTTATACCGTGGAGCAACTAATGAAAAACTGTTTTTT
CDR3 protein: CASSLYRGATNEKLFF

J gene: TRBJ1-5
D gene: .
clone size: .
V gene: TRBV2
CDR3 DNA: TGTGCCAGCAAGGGGCGCAGCAATCAGCCCCAGCATTTT
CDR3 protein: CASKGRSNQPQHF

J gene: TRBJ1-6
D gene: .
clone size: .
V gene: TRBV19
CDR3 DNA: TGTGCCAGTACCTACGGAGGGGTACCATCCTATAATTCACCCCTCCACTTT
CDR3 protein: CASTYGGVPSYNSPLHF